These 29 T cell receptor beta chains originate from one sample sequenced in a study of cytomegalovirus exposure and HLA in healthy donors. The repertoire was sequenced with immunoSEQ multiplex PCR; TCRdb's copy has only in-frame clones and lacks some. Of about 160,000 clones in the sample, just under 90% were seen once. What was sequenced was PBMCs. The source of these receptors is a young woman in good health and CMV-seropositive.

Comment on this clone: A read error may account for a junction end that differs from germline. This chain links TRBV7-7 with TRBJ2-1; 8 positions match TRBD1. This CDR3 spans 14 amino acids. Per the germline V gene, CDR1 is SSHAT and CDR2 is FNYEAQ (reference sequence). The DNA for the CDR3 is TGTGCTAGCAGCCAGGACAGGGCCAACAATGAGCAGTTCTTC. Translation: CASSQDRANNEQFF. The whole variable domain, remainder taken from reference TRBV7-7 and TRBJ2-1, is GAGVSQSPRYKVTKRGQDVTLRCDPISSHATLYWYQQALGQGPEFLTYFNYEAQPDKSGLPSDRFSAERPEGSISTLTIQRTEQRDSAMYRCASSQDRANNEQFFGPGTRLTVL.

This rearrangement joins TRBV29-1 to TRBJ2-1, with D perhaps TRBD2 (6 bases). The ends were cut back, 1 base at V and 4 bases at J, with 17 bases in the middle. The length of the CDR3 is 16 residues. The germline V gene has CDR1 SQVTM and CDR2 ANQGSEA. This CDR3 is CSVEGLRRGSYNEQFF. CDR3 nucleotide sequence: TGCAGCGTTGAAGGTTTAAGACGGGGGAGTTACAATGAGCAGTTCTTC.

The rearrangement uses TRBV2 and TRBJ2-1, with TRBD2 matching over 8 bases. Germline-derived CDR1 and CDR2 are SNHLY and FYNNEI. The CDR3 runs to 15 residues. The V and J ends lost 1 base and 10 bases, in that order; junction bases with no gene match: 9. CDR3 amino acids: CASSEGLAGLAEQFF. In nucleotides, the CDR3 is TGTGCCAGCAGTGAAGGATTAGCGGGATTGGCGGAGCAGTTCTTC.

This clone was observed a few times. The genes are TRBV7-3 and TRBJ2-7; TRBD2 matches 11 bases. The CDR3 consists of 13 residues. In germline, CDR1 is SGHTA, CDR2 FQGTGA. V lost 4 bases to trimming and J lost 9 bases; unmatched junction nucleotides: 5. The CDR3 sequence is CASSSSTSGMQYF. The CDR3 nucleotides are TGTGCCAGCAGCTCATCGACTAGCGGGATGCAGTACTTC.

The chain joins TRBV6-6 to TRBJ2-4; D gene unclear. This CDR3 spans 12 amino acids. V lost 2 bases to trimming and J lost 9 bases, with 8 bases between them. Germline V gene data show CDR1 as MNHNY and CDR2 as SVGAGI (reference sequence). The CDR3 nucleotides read TGTGCCAGCAGTTACGATCGAGGCATTCAGTACTTC. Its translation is CASSYDRGIQYF.

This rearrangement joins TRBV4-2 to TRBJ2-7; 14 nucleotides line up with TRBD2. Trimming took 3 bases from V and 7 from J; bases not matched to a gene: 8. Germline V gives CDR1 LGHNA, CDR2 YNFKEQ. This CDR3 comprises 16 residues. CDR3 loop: CASSQRPGLAGDEQYF. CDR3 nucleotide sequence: TGTGCCAGCAGCCAGAGGCCGGGACTAGCGGGAGATGAGCAGTACTTC.

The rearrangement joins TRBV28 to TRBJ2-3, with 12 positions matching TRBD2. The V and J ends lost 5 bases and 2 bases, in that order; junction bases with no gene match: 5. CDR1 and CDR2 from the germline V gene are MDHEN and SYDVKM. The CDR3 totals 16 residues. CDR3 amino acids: CASSASGRAYTDTQYF. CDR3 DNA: TGTGCCAGCAGTGCTAGCGGGAGGGCGTACACAGATACGCAGTATTTT.

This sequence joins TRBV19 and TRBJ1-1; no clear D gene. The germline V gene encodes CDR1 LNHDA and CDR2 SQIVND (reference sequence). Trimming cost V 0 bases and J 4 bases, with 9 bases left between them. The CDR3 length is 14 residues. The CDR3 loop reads CASSIEPGGTEAFF. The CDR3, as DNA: TGTGCCAGTAGTATAGAACCGGGTGGCACTGAAGCTTTCTTT.

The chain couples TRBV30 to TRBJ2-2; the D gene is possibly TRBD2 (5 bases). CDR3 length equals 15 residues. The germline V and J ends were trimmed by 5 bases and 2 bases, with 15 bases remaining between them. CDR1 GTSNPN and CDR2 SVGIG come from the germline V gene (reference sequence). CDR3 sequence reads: CAWVERQRNTGELFF. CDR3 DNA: TGTGCCTGGGTGGAGCGGCAGCGAAACACCGGGGAGCTGTTTTTT.

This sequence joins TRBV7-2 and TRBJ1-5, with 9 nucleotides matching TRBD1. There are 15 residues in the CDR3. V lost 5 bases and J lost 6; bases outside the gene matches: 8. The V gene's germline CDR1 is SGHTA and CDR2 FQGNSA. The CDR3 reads CASSLGQGWSQPQHF. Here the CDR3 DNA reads TGTGCCAGCAGCCTCGGACAGGGGTGGAGTCAGCCCCAGCATTTT.

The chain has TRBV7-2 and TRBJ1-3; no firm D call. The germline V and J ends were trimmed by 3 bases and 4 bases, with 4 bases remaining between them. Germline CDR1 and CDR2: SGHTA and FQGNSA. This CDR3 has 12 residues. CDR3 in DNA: TGTGCCAGCAGCTTCAGGGGAAACACCATATATTTT. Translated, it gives CASSFRGNTIYF.

As DNA, the CDR3 is TGTGCCATCAGTGAAGCGGGAGCTGGCGAGCAGTACTTC. This encodes CAISEAGAGEQYF. The chain uses TRBV10-3 and TRBJ2-7, with TRBD2 matching over 8 bases. The germline V gene has CDR1 ENHRY and CDR2 SYGVKD. J lost 6 bases, V lost 3 bases, and 4 bases had no gene match. The CDR3 consists of 13 residues.

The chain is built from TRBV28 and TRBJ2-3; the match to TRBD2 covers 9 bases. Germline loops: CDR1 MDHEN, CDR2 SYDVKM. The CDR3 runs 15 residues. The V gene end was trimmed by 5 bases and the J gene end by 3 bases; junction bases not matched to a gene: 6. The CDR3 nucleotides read TGTGCCAGCAGTCCCTTAGCGGGAGTGACAGATACGCAGTATTTT. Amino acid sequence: CASSPLAGVTDTQYF.

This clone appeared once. The CDR3 reads CASSPRAGGYEQYF. The CDR3 DNA follows: TGTGCCAGCTCACCACGAGCAGGGGGCTACGAGCAGTACTTC. The V call is TRBV18, the J call TRBJ2-7, with 7 bases lining up with TRBD1. CDR3 length equals 14 residues. Trimming cost V 1 base and J 3 bases; bases outside gene matches: 3. In germline, CDR1 is KGHSH, CDR2 LQKENI. Drawing the rest from reference TRBV18 and TRBJ2-7, the complete variable domain is NAGVMQNPRHLVRRRGQEARLRCSPMKGHSHVYWYRQLPEEGLKFMVYLQKENIIDESGMPKERFSAEFPKEGPSILRIQQVVRGDSAAYFCASSPRAGGYEQYFGPGTRLTVT.

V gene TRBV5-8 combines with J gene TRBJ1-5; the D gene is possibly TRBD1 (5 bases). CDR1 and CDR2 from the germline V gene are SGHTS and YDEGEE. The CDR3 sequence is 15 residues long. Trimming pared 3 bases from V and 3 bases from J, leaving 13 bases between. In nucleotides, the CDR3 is TGTGCCAGCAGCTCATGGGGCGGCTCCAATCAGCCCCAGCATTTT. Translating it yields CASSSWGGSNQPQHF.

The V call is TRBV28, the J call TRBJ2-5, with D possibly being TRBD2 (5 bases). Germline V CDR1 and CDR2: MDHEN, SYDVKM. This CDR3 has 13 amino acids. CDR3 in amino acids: CGGSPSTGETQYF. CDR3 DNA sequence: TGTGGAGGGAGCCCCAGTACCGGAGAGACCCAGTACTTC.

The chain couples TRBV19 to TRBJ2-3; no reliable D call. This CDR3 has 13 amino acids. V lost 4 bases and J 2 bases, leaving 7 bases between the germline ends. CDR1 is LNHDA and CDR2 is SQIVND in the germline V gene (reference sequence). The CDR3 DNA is TGTGCCAGTAGTAGTGGCCTCACAGATACGCAGTATTTT. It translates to CASSSGLTDTQYF. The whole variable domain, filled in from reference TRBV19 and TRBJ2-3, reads DGGITQSPKYLFRKEGQNVTLSCEQNLNHDAMYWYRQDPGQGLRLIYYSQIVNDFQKGDIAEGYSVSREKKESFPLTVTSAQKNPTAFYLCASSSGLTDTQYFGPGTRLTVL.

CDR3 coding DNA: TGTGCCTGGAGTGTGGGACAGGGGCAAGAGACCCAGTACTTC. The encoded protein is CAWSVGQGQETQYF. V is TRBV30 and J is TRBJ2-5, with TRBD1 matching over 10 bases. Germline CDR1 and CDR2: GTSNPN and SVGIG (reference sequence). V was clipped by 0 bases and J by 2 bases; unmatched bases: 0. The CDR3 length is 14 residues.

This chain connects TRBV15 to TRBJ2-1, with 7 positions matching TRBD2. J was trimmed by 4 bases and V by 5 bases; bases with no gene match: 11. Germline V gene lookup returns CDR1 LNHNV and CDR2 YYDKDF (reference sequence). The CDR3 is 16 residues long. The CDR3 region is CATSPNPGLPYNEQFF. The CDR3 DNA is TGTGCCACCAGCCCCAATCCGGGACTACCTTACAATGAGCAGTTCTTC.

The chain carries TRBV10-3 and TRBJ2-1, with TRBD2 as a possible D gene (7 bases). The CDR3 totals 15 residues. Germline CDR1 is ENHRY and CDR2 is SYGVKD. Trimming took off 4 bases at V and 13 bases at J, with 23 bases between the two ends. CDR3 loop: CAISAAGATPNVQFF. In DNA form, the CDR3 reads TGTGCCATCAGTGCGGCGGGGGCTACCCCTAATGTTCAGTTCTTC.

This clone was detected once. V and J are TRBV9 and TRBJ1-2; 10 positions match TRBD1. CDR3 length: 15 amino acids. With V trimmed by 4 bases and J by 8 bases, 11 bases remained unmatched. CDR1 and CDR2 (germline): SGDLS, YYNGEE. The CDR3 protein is CASSPWDRGEEGYTF. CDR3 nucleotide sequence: TGTGCCAGCAGCCCCTGGGACAGGGGAGAGGAAGGCTACACCTTC.

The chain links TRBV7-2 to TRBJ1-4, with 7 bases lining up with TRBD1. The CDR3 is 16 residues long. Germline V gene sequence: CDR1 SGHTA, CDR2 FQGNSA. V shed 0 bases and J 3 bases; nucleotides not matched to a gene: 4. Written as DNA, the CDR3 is TGTGCCAGCAGCTTAGCGAGAGGGACAGCTAATGAAAAACTGTTTTTT. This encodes CASSLARGTANEKLFF.

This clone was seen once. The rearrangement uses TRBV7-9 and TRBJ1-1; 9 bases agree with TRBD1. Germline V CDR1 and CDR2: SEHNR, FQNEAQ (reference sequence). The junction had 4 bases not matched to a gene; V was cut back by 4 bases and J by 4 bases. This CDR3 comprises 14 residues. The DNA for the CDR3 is TGTGCCAGCAGCTCACAGGGGGCGAGCACTGAAGCTTTCTTT. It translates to CASSSQGASTEAFF.

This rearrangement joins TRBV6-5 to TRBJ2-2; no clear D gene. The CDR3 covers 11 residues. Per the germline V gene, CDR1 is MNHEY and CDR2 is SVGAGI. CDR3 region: CATLLTGELFF. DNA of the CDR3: TGTGCTACCCTTTTGACAGGGGAGCTGTTTTTT.

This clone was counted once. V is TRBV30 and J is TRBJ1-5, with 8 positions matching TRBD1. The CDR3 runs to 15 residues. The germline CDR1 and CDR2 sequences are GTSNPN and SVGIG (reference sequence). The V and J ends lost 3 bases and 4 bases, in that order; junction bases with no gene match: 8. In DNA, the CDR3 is TGTGCCTGGAGCGGAAATACAGGGGGGAATCAGCCCCAGCATTTT. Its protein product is CAWSGNTGGNQPQHF.

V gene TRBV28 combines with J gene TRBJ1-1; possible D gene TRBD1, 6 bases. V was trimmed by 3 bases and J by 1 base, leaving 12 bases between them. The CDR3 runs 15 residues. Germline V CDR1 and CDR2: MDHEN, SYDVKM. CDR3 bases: TGTGCCAGCAGTTTCGGGGGGGCCGGGAACACTGAAGCTTTCTTT. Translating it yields CASSFGGAGNTEAFF. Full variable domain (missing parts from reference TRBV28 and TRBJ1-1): DVKVTQSSRYLVKRTGEKVFLECVQDMDHENMFWYRQDPGLGLRLIYFSYDVKMKEKGDIPEGYSVSREKKERFSLILESASTNQTSMYLCASSFGGAGNTEAFFGQGTRLTVV.

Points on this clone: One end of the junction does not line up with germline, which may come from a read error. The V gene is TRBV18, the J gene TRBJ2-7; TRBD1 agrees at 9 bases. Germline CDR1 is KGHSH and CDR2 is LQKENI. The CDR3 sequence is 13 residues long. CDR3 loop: CASSPGEQGARVF. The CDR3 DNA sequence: TGTGCCAGCTCACCGGGGGAACAGGGGGCGAGAGTCTTC.

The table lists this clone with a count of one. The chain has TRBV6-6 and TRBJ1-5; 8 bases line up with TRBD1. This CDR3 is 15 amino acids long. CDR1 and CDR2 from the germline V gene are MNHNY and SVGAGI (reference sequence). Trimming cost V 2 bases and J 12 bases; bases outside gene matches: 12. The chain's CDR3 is CASSYEGTGERSQHF. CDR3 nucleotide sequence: TGTGCCAGCAGTTACGAGGGGACAGGCGAAAGGAGCCAGCATTTT.

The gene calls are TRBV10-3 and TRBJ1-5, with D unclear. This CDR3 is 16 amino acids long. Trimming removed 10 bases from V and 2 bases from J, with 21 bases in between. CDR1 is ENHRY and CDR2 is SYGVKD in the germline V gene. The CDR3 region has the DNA TGTGCCACCGACCGAGCGGGAAAGGCGGGCAATCAGCCCCAGCATTTT. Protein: CATDRAGKAGNQPQHF.